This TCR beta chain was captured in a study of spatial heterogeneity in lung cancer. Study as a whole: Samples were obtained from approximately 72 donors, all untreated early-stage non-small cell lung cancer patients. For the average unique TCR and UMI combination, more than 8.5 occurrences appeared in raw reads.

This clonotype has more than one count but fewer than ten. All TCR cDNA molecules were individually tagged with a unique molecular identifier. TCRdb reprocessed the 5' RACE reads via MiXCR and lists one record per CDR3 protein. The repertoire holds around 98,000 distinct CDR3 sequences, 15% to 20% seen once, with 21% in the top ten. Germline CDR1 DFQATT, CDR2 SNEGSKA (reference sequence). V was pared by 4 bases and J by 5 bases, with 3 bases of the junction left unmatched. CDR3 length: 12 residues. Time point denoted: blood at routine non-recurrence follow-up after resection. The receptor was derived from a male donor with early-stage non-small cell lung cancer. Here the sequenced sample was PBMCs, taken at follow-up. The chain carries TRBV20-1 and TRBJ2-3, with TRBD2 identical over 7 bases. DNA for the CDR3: TGCAGTGCTACGAGCGGGGTAGATACGCAGTATTTT. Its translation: CSATSGVDTQYF.